This passage covers 3 T cell receptor beta chains from one sample sequenced in a study of human T cells and chemical hapten exposure. Individual cDNA molecules each carried unique molecular identifiers attached by the library. TCRdb ran MiXCR on the reads and lists one entry per CDR3 protein. The table includes about 3,100 distinct CDR3 sequences, nearly 50% detected once. Someone pulled total RNA out of unfractionated whole blood. The specimen sequenced was whole blood. The receptors stem from a human donor who had alopecia or was a healthy volunteer (not recorded which). Some clones in this sample may be carry-over from other donors' samples. This table probably holds off-target reads from a library built for another chain.

The chain carries TRBV10-3 and TRBJ2-5; weak D call: TRBD2 (6 bases). The CDR3 loop spans 14 amino acids. The germline V and J ends were trimmed by 2 bases and 5 bases, with 12 bases remaining between them. CDR1 and CDR2 (germline): ENHRY, SYGVKD. CDR3 protein: CAISENQGGETQYF. The CDR3 DNA reads TGTGCCATCAGTGAGAACCAAGGAGGGGAGACCCAGTACTTC.

This clonotype is categorized as large (0.1 to 1%). The chain joins TRBV5-6 to TRBJ2-4, with 8 nucleotides matching TRBD2. Germline V gene sequence: CDR1 SGHDT, CDR2 YYEEEE. CDR3 size: 19 residues. The V gene end was trimmed by 0 bases and the J gene end by 4 bases; junction bases not matched to a gene: 15. Here the CDR3 reads CASSLAGGRTLPRKNIQYF. In nucleotides, the CDR3 is TGTGCCAGCAGCTTGGCCGGCGGGAGGACCCTTCCCCGAAAAAACATTCAGTACTTC.

This clonotype turned up a few times. The chain employs TRBV7-6 and TRBJ2-5; D is possibly TRBD2 (6 bases). CDR1 and CDR2 (germline): SGHVS, FNYEAQ. Trimming cost V 3 bases and J 2 bases, with 10 bases left between them. There are 14 residues in the CDR3. CDR3 nucleotides: TGTGCCAGCAGCTTGACCGGGAGACAAGAGACCCAGTACTTC. It specifies CASSLTGRQETQYF.